This TCR beta chain is drawn from a study of T cells in Graves' hyperthyroidism and ophthalmopathy (dated by TCRdb to between 2018 and 2021). Describing the broader study: Peripheral blood was sampled at the time of initial diagnosis, prior to any treatment. TCR V-J signatures able to tell the groups apart were searched for in a discovery cohort of 100 or so patients, of whom more than 40 had Graves' ophthalmopathy and around 57 had stable Graves' hyperthyroidism. Prospective prediction of ophthalmopathy was tested in an independent validation cohort of approximately 19 hyperthyroidism patients and 17 patients who later progressed to ophthalmopathy. The 95 to 100 discovery patients were randomly divided into training and test sets at a 7:3 ratio. The study also compared thyroid tissue and blood T-cell repertoires from five or six Graves' hyperthyroidism patients. After blood sampling, hyperthyroidism patients were treated with methimazole at a starting dose of 30 mg daily, and ophthalmopathy patients were treated with high-dose intravenous methylprednisolone. The paper reports TCR Vbeta CDR3 sequencing of 135 peripheral blood samples: approximately 41 ophthalmopathy, fewer than 85 hyperthyroidism and around 17 progressor patients.

The CDR3 runs 10 residues from the cysteine to the phenylalanine. The retained sequence is limited to the CDR3, 30 bases, with the frame set at the first base. Between the V and J ends, shortened by 3 bases and 5 bases respectively, the junction contains 1 base. CDR1 and CDR2, looked up from the germline V gene, are SGHTA and FQGNSA. Amplification of TCR beta CDR3 regions was carried out from RNA transcripts. For the first round of RT-PCR on the TCR CDR3, the HTBI primer set was used together with the Qiagen OneStep RT-PCR kit. Libraries were constructed in a second round of multiplex PCR, after which size selection and purification were carried out. The libraries were sequenced on an Illumina HiSeq2000 using paired-end 100 bp reads. Per the original workflow: SOAPnuke was used to process the raw data, throwing out any read that contained adapters or uncalled bases, had a mean Phred below 15, or lacked an exact constant-primer or identifier match. High-quality paired reads were merged with COPE v1.2.5, and unique nucleotide sequences were defined as clonotypes. MiTCR v1.1 was used to align clonotypes to the IMGT TRBV, TRBD and TRBJ reference segments. The analysis was restricted to V-J combinations with a frequency above 0.0001, which together covered just over 98% of the repertoires. The TCS score was defined as F50 (clonal expansion) divided by E x V (chaos), with BLOSUM62-based TCRdist calculated between CDR3 peptides within each V-J. Welch's t-statistics and random forest reduced 450 to 600 V-J features to around 14, which were used in a naive Bayes classifier (R e1071). TCRdb reran the public reads through fastp at Q25 and MiXCR, keeping productive beta chains. Merged by CDR3 protein, the rows form single entries marked with the most common genes and DNA. TCRdb's processing, not the study's, gives the V and J calls here. This sample comprises 700,000 or so distinct CDR3 sequences, roughly 15% of them detected only once. The biggest ten clones account for around 13% of the sample.

Ophthalmopathy patients had moderately to severely active disease, Clinical Activity Score of at least 3, NOSPECS grade of at least 4, and duration under 3 months. The study excluded patients with uncontrolled infections, other autoimmune diseases, pregnancy or lactation. Diagnoses were established on the basis of clinical symptoms, serum thyroxine and TRAb, thyroid ultrasound, and orbital computed tomography. PBMCs were isolated from about 9.2 ml of fresh peripheral blood by Ficoll-Paque density gradient centrifugation. Total RNA was extracted with Trizol reagent, and quality was checked on an Agilent 2100 Bioanalyzer. This clonotype showed up many times. This clone's antigen is unknown. No clone much larger than this one lies a single base away; base qualities are absent. Here is what the overall study found, with its caveats: Blood samples also contained most of the expanded thyroid clonotypes (frequency above 0.001), which suggests that blood repertoires may reflect thyroid immune responses. Ophthalmopathy was separated from stable hyperthyroidism by a 13 V-J signature model, with approximately 90% sensitivity and roughly 81% specificity obtained in cross-validation and 80%/75% obtained in testing. No statistical method was used to fix the sample size in advance, and group allocation was not hidden from the investigators. In validation, progression to ophthalmopathy was predicted by the model with nearly 71% sensitivity and around 76% specificity, a median of around 5.9 months before onset.

The rearrangement combines TRBV7-2 with TRBJ2-5; confidence is insufficient to name the D gene. This receptor was identified in a woman between 50 and 59 years old with Graves' ophthalmopathy. Sequencing was carried out using blood. The nucleotide sequence is TGTGCCAGCAGCTTGGAGACCCAGTACTTC. It specifies CASSLETQYF. Reference TRBV7-2 and TRBJ2-5 genes cover what lies past the CDR3, so the full variable domain is GAGVSQSPSNKVTEKGKDVELRCDPISGHTALYWYRQSLGQGLEFLIYFQGNSAPDKSGLPSDRFSAERTGGSVSTLTIQRTQQEDSAVYLCASSLETQYFGPGTRLLVL.